Listed below are T cell receptor beta chains from one sample, sequenced in a study of CD8 T cells in Susac syndrome. Via MiXCR, TCRdb re-called the immunoSEQ multiplex PCR reads, giving one row per CDR3 protein. This repertoire shows hundreds of thousands of distinct CDR3 sequences, more than 80% found once; its top ten account for about 0.12%. The sequenced sample was CD8+ T cells from PBMCs. These receptors all stem from a human donor with multiple sclerosis. CDR3s include the opening cysteine and the closing phenylalanine or tryptophan. The D gene is left open where the match is weak. Some rows mark clone size as missing; the rest say once, few, many or name a class of expanded clone.

clone size	D gene	J gene	CDR3 length	V gene	CDR3 protein	CDR3 DNA
-	-	TRBJ1-1	14	TRBV19	CASSIDPSNTEAFF	TGTGCCAGTAGTATCGACCCTTCGAACACTGAAGCTTTCTTT
-	-	TRBJ1-2	14	TRBV7-3	CASSPTPLGYGYTF	TGTGCCAGCAGCCCGACACCACTTGGCTACGGCTACACCTTC
-	-	TRBJ2-7	15	TRBV10-2	CASSDHRSFSYEQYF	TGCGCCAGCAGTGATCACAGATCCTTCTCCTACGAGCAGTACTTC
-	-	TRBJ2-3	14	TRBV27	CASSFGVFTDTQYF	TGTGCCAGCAGTTTCGGGGTTTTCACAGATACGCAGTATTTT
-	-	TRBJ2-7	14	TRBV19	CASSTEVGGSEQYF	TGTGCCAGTAGTACCGAGGTTGGAGGCTCCGAGCAGTACTTC
-	-	TRBJ1-1	13	TRBV27	CASLQGGNTEAFF	TGTGCCAGCCTACAGGGCGGGAACACTGAAGCTTTCTTT
-	-	TRBJ2-7	15	TRBV5-1	CASSLETGSTYEQYF	TGCGCCAGCAGCTTGGAGACAGGTTCCACCTACGAGCAGTACTTC
-	TRBD1	TRBJ2-5	14	TRBV5-5	CASSLYQGAETQYF	TGTGCCAGCAGCTTGTATCAGGGGGCGGAGACCCAGTACTTC
once	TRBD1	TRBJ1-2	14	TRBV6-5	CASSYITGQAGYTF	TGTGCCAGCAGTTACATTACGGGACAGGCTGGCTACACCTTC
once	-	TRBJ2-1	16	TRBV20-1	CSARDGTGRPYNEQFF	TGCAGTGCTAGAGATGGAACGGGGAGACCTTACAATGAGCAGTTCTTC
-	-	TRBJ1-3	14	TRBV5-1	CASSLWNSRDTIYF	TGCGCCAGCAGCTTGTGGAACAGCCGTGACACCATATATTTT
-	-	TRBJ1-1	13	TRBV30	CAWSAGLNTEAFF	TGTGCCTGGAGTGCCGGCCTGAACACTGAAGCTTTCTTT
once	TRBD1	TRBJ2-5	12	TRBV13	CASSLTGTEVYF	TGTGCCAGCAGCTTAACCGGGACAGAAGTTTACTTC
few	-	TRBJ1-1	15	TRBV7-9	CASSSTGTHNTEAFF	TGTGCCAGCAGCTCAACCGGGACACATAACACTGAAGCTTTCTTT
-	TRBD1	TRBJ2-7	17	TRBV3-1	CASSQSVRDRGPYEQYF	TGTGCCAGCAGCCAGTCAGTCCGGGACAGGGGTCCCTACGAGCAGTACTTC
-	TRBD1	TRBJ2-7	16	TRBV11-2	CAGSLFAGTGVSEQYF	TGTGCCGGCAGCTTATTCGCCGGGACAGGGGTGTCCGAGCAGTACTTC
few	-	TRBJ2-7	14	TRBV29-1	CSVEDLGRPYEQYF	TGCAGCGTTGAAGATCTAGGACGGCCTTACGAGCAGTACTTC
-	-	TRBJ2-1	17	TRBV5-1	CASSLARIASSYNEQFF	TGCGCCAGCAGCTTAGCCAGGATCGCTAGCTCCTACAATGAGCAGTTCTTC
-	-	TRBJ2-7	14	TRBV10-3	CAISGQPETYEQYF	TGTGCCATCAGTGGACAGCCCGAGACCTACGAGCAGTACTTC
-	TRBD1	TRBJ1-4	17	TRBV27	CASSSSGQGSTNEKLFF	TGTGCCAGCAGCTCATCGGGACAGGGCTCAACTAATGAAAAACTGTTTTTT
-	-	TRBJ2-1	16	TRBV6-1	CASRKAAVSSYNEQFF	TGTGCCAGCAGAAAAGCAGCGGTTAGCTCCTACAATGAGCAGTTCTTC
-	-	TRBJ1-1	16	TRBV6-5	CASSYLQELGNTEAFF	TGTGCCAGCAGTTACCTACAGGAGTTAGGGAACACTGAAGCTTTCTTT
-	-	TRBJ1-3	14	TRBV27	CASSLSSTGNTIYF	TGTGCCAGCAGTTTATCGTCTACTGGAAACACCATATATTTT
-	-	TRBJ1-1	13	TRBV7-2	CASSLVPNTEAFF	TGTGCCAGCAGCTTAGTTCCGAACACTGAAGCTTTCTTT
-	TRBD1	TRBJ2-7	12	TRBV3-1	CASSQGQHEQYF	TGTGCCAGCAGCCAGGGACAGCACGAGCAGTACTTC
-	-	TRBJ2-3	14	TRBV18	CASSGAGTTDTQYF	TGTGCCAGCTCAGGGGCCGGCACCACAGATACGCAGTATTTT
-	-	TRBJ2-1	15	TRBV3-1	CASSPTTANYNEQFF	TGTGCCAGCAGCCCGACGACTGCCAATTACAATGAGCAGTTCTTC
once	TRBD2	TRBJ2-1	16	TRBV20-1	CSARSLAGGPYNEQFF	TGCAGTGCTAGGTCCCTAGCGGGAGGCCCTTACAATGAGCAGTTCTTC